Listed here are 5 T cell receptor beta chains from one sample, sequenced in a study of CD8+ T cells in alopecia areata (dated by TCRdb to the late 2010s). The method was the immunoSEQ multiplex PCR assay. To provide template for TCR sequencing, every sample had RNA extracted and reverse transcribed into cDNA. TCRdb's version of the immuneACCESS table is confined to in-frame rearrangements and falls short of the full clone set. An unresolved V gene accounts for under half of the shortfall where checked; the remainder is of unknown origin. The sample has approximately 210,000 clones on record, roughly 66% of them singletons. More than 0.95% of the sample lies in the top ten. What this sample's treatment or condition label stands for: oral pan-JAK inhibitor, 5-10 mg twice daily. The sequenced sample was CD4+ T cells sorted from blood, obtained around week 46, from a patient treated with tofacitinib. The receptors derive from a human donor with alopecia areata.

This clone appeared a few times. Other DNA sequences in the same sample also yield this CDR3. The chain is built from TRBV29-1 and TRBJ1-2, with D hard to call. V was cut by 1 base and J by 4 bases, with 7 bases left in between. Looked up from germline, CDR1 is SQVTM and CDR2 is ANQGSEA. The CDR3 has 12 residues. The CDR3: CSVEGGGYGYTF. CDR3 nucleotides: TGCAGCGTTGAAGGAGGTGGCTATGGCTACACCTTC.

V gene TRBV29-1 combines with J gene TRBJ2-1, with 7 bases identical to TRBD1. In germline, CDR1 is SQVTM, CDR2 ANQGSEA. The junction had 5 bases not matched to a gene; V was cut back by 5 bases and J by 4 bases. This CDR3 region has 13 residues. DNA of the CDR3: TGCAGCGTTCAACCGGGACAGTACAATGAGCAGTTCTTC. This translates into CSVQPGQYNEQFF.

Only a few counts were recorded for this clone. The chain combines TRBV28 with TRBJ2-5; 10 nucleotides agree with TRBD2. CDR3 length: 15 amino acids. V trimming: 6 bases; J trimming: 1 base; junction bases outside the gene matches: 5. Germline V gives CDR1 MDHEN, CDR2 SYDVKM. This CDR3 reads CASRSSGGLQETQYF. CDR3 DNA: TGTGCCAGCAGGAGTAGCGGGGGGCTCCAAGAGACCCAGTACTTC.

The chain links TRBV29-1 to TRBJ2-1; possible D gene TRBD2, 6 bases. Trimming stripped 4 bases from V and 9 bases from J, with 19 bases between. The CDR3 has 14 residues. Germline V gene sequence: CDR1 SQVTM, CDR2 ANQGSEA. The CDR3 DNA is TGCAGCGTTGGCGGGGCCTCAGGACGGGGTGAGCAGTTCTTC. It codes for CSVGGASGRGEQFF.

This clone was counted a few times. The chain carries TRBV12-5 and TRBJ2-2, with 8 bases aligning to TRBD2. The CDR3 sequence is 17 residues long. From germline, CDR1 is LGHNT and CDR2 FRNRAP. V lost 4 bases to trimming and J lost 0 bases; unmatched junction nucleotides: 7. The CDR3 is CASGSNLAGSNTGELFF. CDR3 nucleotides: TGTGCTAGTGGTTCCAACCTAGCGGGCTCGAACACCGGGGAGCTGTTTTTT. Drawing the rest from reference TRBV12-5 and TRBJ2-2, the complete variable domain is DARVTQTPRHKVTEMGQEVTMRCQPILGHNTVFWYRQTMMQGLELLAYFRNRAPLDDSGMPKDRFSAEMPDATLATLKIQPSEPRDSAVYFCASGSNLAGSNTGELFFGEGSRLTVL.